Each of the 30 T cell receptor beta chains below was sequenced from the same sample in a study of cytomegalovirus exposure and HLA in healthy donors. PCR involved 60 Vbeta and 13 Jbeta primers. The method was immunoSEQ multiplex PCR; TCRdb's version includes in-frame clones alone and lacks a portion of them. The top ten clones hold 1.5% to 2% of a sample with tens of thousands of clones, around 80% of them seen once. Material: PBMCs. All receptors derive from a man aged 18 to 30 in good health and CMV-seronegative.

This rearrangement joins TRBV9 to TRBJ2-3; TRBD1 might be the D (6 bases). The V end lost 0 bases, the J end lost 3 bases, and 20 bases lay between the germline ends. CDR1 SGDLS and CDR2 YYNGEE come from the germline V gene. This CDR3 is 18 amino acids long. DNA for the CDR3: TGTGCCAGCAGCGTAGGGTGGGGCGACAGGATCACTACAGATACGCAGTATTTT. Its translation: CASSVGWGDRITTDTQYF. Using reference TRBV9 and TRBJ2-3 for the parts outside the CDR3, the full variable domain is DSGVTQTPKHLITATGQRVTLRCSPRSGDLSVYWYQQSLDQGLQFLIQYYNGEERAKGNILERFSAQQFPDLHSELNLSSLELGDSALYFCASSVGWGDRITTDTQYFGPGTRLTVL.

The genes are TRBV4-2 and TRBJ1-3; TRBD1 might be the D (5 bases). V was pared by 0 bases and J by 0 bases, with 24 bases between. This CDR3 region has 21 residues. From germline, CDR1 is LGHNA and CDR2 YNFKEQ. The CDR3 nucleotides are TGTGCCAGCAGCCAAGAGATGGCGGCTAGGGGCAGCCTTAACTCTGGAAACACCATATATTTT. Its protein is CASSQEMAARGSLNSGNTIYF.

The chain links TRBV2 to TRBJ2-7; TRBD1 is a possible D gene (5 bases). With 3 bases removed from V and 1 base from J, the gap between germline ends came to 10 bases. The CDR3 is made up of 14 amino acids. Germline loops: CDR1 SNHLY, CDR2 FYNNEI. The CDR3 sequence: CASSDLGASYEQYF. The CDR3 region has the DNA TGTGCCAGCAGTGATTTAGGGGCATCCTACGAGCAGTACTTC.

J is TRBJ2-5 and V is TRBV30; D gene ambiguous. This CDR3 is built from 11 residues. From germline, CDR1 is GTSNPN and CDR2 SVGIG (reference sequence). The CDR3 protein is CGAAVQETQYF. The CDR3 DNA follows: TGTGGCGCGGCAGTTCAAGAGACCCAGTACTTC.

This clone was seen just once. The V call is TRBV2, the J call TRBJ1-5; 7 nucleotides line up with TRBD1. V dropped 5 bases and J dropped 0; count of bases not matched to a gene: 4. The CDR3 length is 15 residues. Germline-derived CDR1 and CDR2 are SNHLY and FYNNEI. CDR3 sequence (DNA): TGTGCCAGCAGTCCGGGACAGACTAGCAATCAGCCCCAGCATTTT. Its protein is CASSPGQTSNQPQHF.

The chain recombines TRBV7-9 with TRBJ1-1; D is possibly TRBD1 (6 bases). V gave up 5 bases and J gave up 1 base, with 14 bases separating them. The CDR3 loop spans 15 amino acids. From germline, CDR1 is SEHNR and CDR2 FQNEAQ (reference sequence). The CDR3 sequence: CASSLPVTGNTEAFF. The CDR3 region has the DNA TGTGCCAGCAGCCTCCCCGTGACAGGGAACACTGAAGCTTTCTTT.

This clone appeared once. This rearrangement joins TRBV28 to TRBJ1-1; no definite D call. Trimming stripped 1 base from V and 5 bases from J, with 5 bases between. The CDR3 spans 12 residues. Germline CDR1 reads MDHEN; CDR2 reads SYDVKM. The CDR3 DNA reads TGTGCCAGCAGTTTATCCCCGACTGAAGCTTTCTTT. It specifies CASSLSPTEAFF.

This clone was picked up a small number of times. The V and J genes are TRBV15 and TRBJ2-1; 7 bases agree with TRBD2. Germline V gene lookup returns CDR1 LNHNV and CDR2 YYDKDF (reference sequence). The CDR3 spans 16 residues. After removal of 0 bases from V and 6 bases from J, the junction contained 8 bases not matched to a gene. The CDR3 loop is CATSRDLGGRVNEQFF. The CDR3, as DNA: TGTGCCACCAGCAGAGATCTTGGGGGGAGGGTCAATGAGCAGTTCTTC.

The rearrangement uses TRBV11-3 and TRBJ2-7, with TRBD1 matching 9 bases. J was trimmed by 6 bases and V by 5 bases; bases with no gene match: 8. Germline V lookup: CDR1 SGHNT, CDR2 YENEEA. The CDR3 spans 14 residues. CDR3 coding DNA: TGTGCCAGCAGCGGACAGGGGCTCGACTCCGAGCAGTACTTC. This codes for CASSGQGLDSEQYF.

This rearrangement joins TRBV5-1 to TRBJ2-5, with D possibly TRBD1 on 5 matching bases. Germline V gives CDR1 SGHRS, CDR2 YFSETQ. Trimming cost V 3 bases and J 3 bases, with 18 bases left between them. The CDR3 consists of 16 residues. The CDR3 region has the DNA TGCGCCAGCAGCTCTGGTGGGGCCCGGACGGAAGAGACCCAGTACTTC. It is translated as CASSSGGARTEETQYF.

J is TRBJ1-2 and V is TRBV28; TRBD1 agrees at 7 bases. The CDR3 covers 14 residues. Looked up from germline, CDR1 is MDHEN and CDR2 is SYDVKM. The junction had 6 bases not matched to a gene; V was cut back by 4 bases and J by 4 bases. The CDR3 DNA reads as TGTGCCAGCAGTTATTTGGGACAGAGCTATGGCTACACCTTC. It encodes CASSYLGQSYGYTF.

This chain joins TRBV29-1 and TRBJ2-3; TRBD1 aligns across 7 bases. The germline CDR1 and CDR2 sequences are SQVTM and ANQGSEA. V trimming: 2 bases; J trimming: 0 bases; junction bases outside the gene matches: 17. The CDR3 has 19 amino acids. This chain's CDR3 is CSVESRFMGTEYSTDTQYF. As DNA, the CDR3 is TGCAGCGTTGAATCGCGATTTATGGGGACAGAATATAGCACAGATACGCAGTATTTT.

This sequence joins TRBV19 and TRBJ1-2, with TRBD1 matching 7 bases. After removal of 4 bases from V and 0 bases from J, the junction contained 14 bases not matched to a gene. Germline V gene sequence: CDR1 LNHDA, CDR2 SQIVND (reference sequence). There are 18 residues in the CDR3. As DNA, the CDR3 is TGTGCCAGTAGTAGAACTAGACCGGGACAGCATACTAACTATGGCTACACCTTC. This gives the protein CASSRTRPGQHTNYGYTF.

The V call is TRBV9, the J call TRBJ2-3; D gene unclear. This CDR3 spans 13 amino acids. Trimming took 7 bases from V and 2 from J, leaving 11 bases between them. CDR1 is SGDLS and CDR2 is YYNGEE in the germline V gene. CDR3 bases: TGTGCCAGCGAGGCTCAACCCACAGATACGCAGTATTTT. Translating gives CASEAQPTDTQYF.

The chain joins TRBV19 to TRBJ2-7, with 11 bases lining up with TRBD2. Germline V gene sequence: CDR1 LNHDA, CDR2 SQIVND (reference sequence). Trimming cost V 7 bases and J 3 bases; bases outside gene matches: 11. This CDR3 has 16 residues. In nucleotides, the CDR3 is TGTGCCAGTAATATTGTGAAACTAGCGGGAGACTACGAGCAGTACTTC. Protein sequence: CASNIVKLAGDYEQYF.

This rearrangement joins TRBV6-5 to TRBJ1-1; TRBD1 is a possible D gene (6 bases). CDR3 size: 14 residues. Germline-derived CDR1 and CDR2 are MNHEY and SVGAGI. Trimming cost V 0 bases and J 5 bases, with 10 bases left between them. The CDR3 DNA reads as TGTGCCAGCAGTTACTCGCCTAGGGGGACTGAAGCTTTCTTT. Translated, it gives CASSYSPRGTEAFF.

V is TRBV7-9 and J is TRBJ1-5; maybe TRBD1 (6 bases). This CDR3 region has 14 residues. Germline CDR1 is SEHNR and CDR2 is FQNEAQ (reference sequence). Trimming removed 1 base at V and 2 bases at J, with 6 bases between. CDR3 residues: CASSLGTGNQPQHF. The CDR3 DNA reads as TGTGCCAGCAGCTTAGGGACAGGCAATCAGCCCCAGCATTTT.

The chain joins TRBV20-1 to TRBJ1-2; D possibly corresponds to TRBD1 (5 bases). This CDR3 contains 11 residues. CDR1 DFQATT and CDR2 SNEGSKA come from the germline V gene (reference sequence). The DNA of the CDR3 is TGCAGGGTGGGGGGAGAAGGAGGCTACACCTTC. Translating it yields CRVGGEGGYTF.

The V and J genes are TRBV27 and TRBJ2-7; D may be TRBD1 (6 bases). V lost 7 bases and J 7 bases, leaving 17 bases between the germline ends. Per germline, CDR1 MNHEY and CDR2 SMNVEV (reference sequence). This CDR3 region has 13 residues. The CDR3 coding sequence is TGTGCCAGCACAGAGACACAGGGAGCGGAGCAGTACTTC. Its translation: CASTETQGAEQYF.

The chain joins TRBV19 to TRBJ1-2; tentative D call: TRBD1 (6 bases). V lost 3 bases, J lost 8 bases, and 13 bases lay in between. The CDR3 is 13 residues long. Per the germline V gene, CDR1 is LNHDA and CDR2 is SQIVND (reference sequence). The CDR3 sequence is CASSIGTNNGYTF. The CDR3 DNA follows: TGTGCCAGTAGTATCGGGACAAACAACGGCTACACCTTC.

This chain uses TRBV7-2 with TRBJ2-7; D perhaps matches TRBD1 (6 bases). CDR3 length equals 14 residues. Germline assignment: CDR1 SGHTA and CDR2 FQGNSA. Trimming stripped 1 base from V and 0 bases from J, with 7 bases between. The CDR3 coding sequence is TGTGCCAGCAGCTTAGAGGACAGCTCCTACGAGCAGTACTTC. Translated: CASSLEDSSYEQYF.

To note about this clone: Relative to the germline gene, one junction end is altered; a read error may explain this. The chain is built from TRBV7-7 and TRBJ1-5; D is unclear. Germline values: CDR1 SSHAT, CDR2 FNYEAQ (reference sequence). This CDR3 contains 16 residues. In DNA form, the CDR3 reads TGTGCTAGCAGCTTAGCGTCCCCACTTAGCAATCAGCCCCAGCATTTT. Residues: CASSLASPLSNQPQHF. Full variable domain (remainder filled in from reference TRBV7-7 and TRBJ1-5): GAGVSQSPRYKVTKRGQDVTLRCDPISSHATLYWYQQALGQGPEFLTYFNYEAQPDKSGLPSDRFSAERPEGSISTLTIQRTEQRDSAMYRCASSLASPLSNQPQHFGDGTRLSIL.

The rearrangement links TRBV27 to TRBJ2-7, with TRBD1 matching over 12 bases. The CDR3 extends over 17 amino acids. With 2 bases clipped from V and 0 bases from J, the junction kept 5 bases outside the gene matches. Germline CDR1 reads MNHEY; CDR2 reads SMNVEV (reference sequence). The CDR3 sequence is CASSLRGQGANSYEQYF. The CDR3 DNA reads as TGTGCCAGCAGTTTACGGGGACAGGGGGCAAACTCCTACGAGCAGTACTTC.

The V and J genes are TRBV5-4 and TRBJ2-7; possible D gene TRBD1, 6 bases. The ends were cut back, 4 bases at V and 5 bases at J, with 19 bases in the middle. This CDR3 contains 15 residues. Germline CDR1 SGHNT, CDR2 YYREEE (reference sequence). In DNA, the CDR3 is TGTGCCAGCAGCCCCCCCGGGACACAGTCTCACGAGCAGTACTTC. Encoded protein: CASSPPGTQSHEQYF.

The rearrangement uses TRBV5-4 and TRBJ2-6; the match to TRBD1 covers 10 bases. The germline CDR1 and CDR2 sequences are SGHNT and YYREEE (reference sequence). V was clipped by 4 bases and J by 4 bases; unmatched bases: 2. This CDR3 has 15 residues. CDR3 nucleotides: TGTGCCAGCAGCAGACAGGGGGCGGGGGCCAACGTCCTGACTTTC. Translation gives CASSRQGAGANVLTF. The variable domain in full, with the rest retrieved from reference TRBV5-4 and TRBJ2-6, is ETGVTQSPTHLIKTRGQQVTLRCSSQSGHNTVSWYQQALGQGPQFIFQYYREEENGRGNFPPRFSGLQFPNYSSELNVNALELDDSALYLCASSRQGAGANVLTFGAGSRLTVL.

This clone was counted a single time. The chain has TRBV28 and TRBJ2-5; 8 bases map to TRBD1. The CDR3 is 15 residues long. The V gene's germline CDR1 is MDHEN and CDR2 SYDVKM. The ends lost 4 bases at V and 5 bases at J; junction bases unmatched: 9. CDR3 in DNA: TGTGCCAGCAGTTCTCATCAGGGGGCCCGTGAGACCCAGTACTTC. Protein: CASSSHQGARETQYF.

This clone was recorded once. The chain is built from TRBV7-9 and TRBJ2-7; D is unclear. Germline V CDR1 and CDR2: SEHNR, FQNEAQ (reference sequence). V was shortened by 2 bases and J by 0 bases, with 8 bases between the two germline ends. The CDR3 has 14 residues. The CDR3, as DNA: TGTGCCAGCAGCTTATTCCCTCCCTCCTACGAGCAGTACTTC. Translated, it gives CASSLFPPSYEQYF.

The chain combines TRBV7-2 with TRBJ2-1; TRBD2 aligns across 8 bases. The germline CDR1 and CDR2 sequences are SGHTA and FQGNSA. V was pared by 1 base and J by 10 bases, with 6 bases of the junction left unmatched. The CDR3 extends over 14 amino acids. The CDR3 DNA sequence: TGTGCCAGCAGCTTAGATGGTCTAGCGGGCGAGCAGTTCTTC. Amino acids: CASSLDGLAGEQFF. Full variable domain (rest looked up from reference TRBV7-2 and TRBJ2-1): GAGVSQSPSNKVTEKGKDVELRCDPISGHTALYWYRQSLGQGLEFLIYFQGNSAPDKSGLPSDRFSAERTGGSVSTLTIQRTQQEDSAVYLCASSLDGLAGEQFFGPGTRLTVL.

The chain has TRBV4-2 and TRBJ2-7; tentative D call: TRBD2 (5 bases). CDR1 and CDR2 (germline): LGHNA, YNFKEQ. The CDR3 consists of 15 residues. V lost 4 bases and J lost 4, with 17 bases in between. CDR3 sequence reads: CASSPSDSGSYEQYF. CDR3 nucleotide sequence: TGTGCCAGCAGCCCGTCTGACTCGGGGTCGTACGAGCAGTACTTC.

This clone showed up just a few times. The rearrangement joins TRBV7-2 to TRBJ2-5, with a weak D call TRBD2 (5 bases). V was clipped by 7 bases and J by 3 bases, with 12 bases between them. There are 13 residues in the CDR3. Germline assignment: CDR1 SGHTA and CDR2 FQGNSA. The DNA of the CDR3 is TGTGCCAGCACCTGGAGAGGGAAAGAGACCCAGTACTTC. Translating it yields CASTWRGKETQYF. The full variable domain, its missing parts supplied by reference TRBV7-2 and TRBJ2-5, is GAGVSQSPSNKVTEKGKDVELRCDPISGHTALYWYRQSLGQGLEFLIYFQGNSAPDKSGLPSDRFSAERTGGSVSTLTIQRTQQEDSAVYLCASTWRGKETQYFGPGTRLLVL.